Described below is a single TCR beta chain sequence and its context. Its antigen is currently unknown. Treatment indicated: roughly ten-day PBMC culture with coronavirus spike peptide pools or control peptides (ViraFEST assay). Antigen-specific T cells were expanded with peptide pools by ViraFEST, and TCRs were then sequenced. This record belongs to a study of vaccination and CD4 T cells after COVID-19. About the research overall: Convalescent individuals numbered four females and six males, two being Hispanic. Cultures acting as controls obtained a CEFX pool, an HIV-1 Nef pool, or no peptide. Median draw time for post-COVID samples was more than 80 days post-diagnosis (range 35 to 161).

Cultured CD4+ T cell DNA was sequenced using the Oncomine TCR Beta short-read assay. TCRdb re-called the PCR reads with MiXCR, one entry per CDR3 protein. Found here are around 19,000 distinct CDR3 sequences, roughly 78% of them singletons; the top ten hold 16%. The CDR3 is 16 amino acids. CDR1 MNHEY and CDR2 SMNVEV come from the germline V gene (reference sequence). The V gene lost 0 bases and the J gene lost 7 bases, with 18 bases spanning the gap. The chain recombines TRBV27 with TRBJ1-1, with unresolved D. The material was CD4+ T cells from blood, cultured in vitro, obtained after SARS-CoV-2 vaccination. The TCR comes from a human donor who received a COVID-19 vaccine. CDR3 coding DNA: TGTGCCAGCAGTTTATCGGGCCCATCCGTCAGTGGTGAAGCTTTCTTT. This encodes CASSLSGPSVSGEAFF.